These T cell receptor beta chains were read from a single sample in a study of tumor-infiltrating lymphocytes in localized non-small cell lung cancer. Method: immunoSEQ multiplex PCR; TCRdb's copy keeps in-frame clones and lacks some. The sample contains approximately 3,100 clones, just over 65% of which appear only once. The sequenced material came from uninvolved lung tissue not adjacent to the tumor. These receptors all come from a human donor with non-small cell lung cancer. CDR3s include the opening cysteine and the closing phenylalanine or tryptophan. D genes are given only for firm matches. Not every row has a clone size; where given, it reads once, few, many or a size class.

clone_size: -
j_call: TRBJ2-5
v_call: TRBV7-6
d_call: TRBD2
cdr3_length: 13
cdr3_aa: CASSLLAGETQYF
cdr3_nt: TGTGCCAGCAGCTTATTAGCGGGAGAGACCCAGTACTTC

clone_size: once
j_call: TRBJ2-1
v_call: TRBV6-5
d_call: TRBD2
cdr3_length: 13
cdr3_aa: CASASGLGNEQFF
cdr3_nt: TGTGCCAGCGCTAGCGGCCTAGGCAATGAGCAGTTCTTC

clone_size: -
j_call: TRBJ2-2
v_call: TRBV5-4
d_call: -
cdr3_length: 15
cdr3_aa: CASSSRGGDTGELFF
cdr3_nt: TGTGCCAGCAGCTCTAGGGGGGGCGACACCGGGGAGCTGTTTTTT

clone_size: medium-sized
j_call: TRBJ2-7
v_call: TRBV19
d_call: -
cdr3_length: 14
cdr3_aa: CASSPNPGAEEQYF
cdr3_nt: TGTGCCAGTAGTCCAAACCCGGGGGCGGAAGAGCAGTACTTC

clone_size: -
j_call: TRBJ1-4
v_call: TRBV14
d_call: -
cdr3_length: 15
cdr3_aa: CASSQVTGGTEKLFF
cdr3_nt: TGTGCCAGCAGCCAAGTGACCGGTGGGACTGAAAAACTGTTTTTT

clone_size: few
j_call: TRBJ2-2
v_call: TRBV2
d_call: -
cdr3_length: 15
cdr3_aa: CASSVSRHLTGELFF
cdr3_nt: TGTGCCAGCAGTGTTTCTAGGCACCTCACCGGGGAGCTGTTTTTT

clone_size: once
j_call: TRBJ2-2
v_call: TRBV10-3
d_call: -
cdr3_length: 14
cdr3_aa: CAINGLPTTGELFF
cdr3_nt: TGTGCCATCAATGGGCTCCCTACCACCGGGGAGCTGTTTTTT

clone_size: -
j_call: TRBJ2-7
v_call: TRBV28
d_call: TRBD1
cdr3_length: 13
cdr3_aa: CASTGTGVYEQYF
cdr3_nt: TGTGCCAGCACGGGGACAGGGGTCTACGAGCAGTACTTC

clone_size: -
j_call: TRBJ1-2
v_call: TRBV4-1
d_call: TRBD1
cdr3_length: 14
cdr3_aa: CASSQEGTGVGYTF
cdr3_nt: TGCGCCAGCAGCCAAGAAGGGACAGGGGTTGGCTACACCTTC

clone_size: -
j_call: TRBJ2-7
v_call: TRBV7-2
d_call: -
cdr3_length: 15
cdr3_aa: CASSPDIGRAYEQYF
cdr3_nt: TGTGCCAGCAGCCCAGACATTGGCAGGGCCTACGAGCAGTACTTC

clone_size: -
j_call: TRBJ1-5
v_call: TRBV29-1
d_call: TRBD1
cdr3_length: 14
cdr3_aa: CSVVVGTANQPQHF
cdr3_nt: TGCAGCGTTGTAGTCGGGACAGCTAATCAGCCCCAGCATTTT

clone_size: few
j_call: TRBJ1-5
v_call: TRBV4-3
d_call: -
cdr3_length: 16
cdr3_aa: CASSQDRGQNNQPQHF
cdr3_nt: TGCGCCAGCAGCCAAGATAGAGGGCAGAACAATCAGCCCCAGCATTTT

clone_size: -
j_call: TRBJ1-1
v_call: TRBV4-3
d_call: -
cdr3_length: 14
cdr3_aa: CASSQVLQGTEAFF
cdr3_nt: TGCGCCAGCAGCCAAGTTCTTCAGGGCACTGAAGCTTTCTTT

clone_size: -
j_call: TRBJ2-1
v_call: TRBV19
d_call: TRBD2
cdr3_length: 15
cdr3_aa: CASRMTSGSYNEQFF
cdr3_nt: TGTGCCAGTAGGATGACTAGCGGTTCCTACAATGAGCAGTTCTTC

clone_size: -
j_call: TRBJ2-5
v_call: TRBV25-1
d_call: -
cdr3_length: 17
cdr3_aa: CASSASPPRAVGETQYF
cdr3_nt: TGTGCCAGCAGTGCCTCTCCGCCGCGAGCCGTAGGGGAGACCCAGTACTTC

clone_size: -
j_call: TRBJ2-7
v_call: TRBV2
d_call: -
cdr3_length: 13
cdr3_aa: CASSGDRGKEQYF
cdr3_nt: TGTGCCAGCAGTGGGGACCGGGGAAAAGAGCAGTACTTC

clone_size: -
j_call: TRBJ2-3
v_call: TRBV7-9
d_call: TRBD2
cdr3_length: 16
cdr3_aa: CASSPRRAGGTDTQYF
cdr3_nt: TGTGCCAGCAGCCCACGGCGAGCGGGGGGGACAGATACGCAGTATTTT

clone_size: few
j_call: TRBJ1-6
v_call: TRBV13
d_call: -
cdr3_length: 13
cdr3_aa: CASSLAYNSPLHF
cdr3_nt: TGTGCCAGCAGCTTAGCCTATAATTCACCCCTCCACTTT

clone_size: -
j_call: TRBJ2-5
v_call: TRBV5-1
d_call: -
cdr3_length: 14
cdr3_aa: CASSLVRRQETQYF
cdr3_nt: TGCGCCAGCAGCTTGGTCCGCCGGCAAGAGACCCAGTACTTC

clone_size: few
j_call: TRBJ2-5
v_call: TRBV10-1
d_call: TRBD1
cdr3_length: 18
cdr3_aa: CASSSTGTGLWGQETQYF
cdr3_nt: TGCGCCAGCAGTTCGACCGGGACAGGGTTGTGGGGCCAAGAGACCCAGTACTTC

clone_size: -
j_call: TRBJ1-3
v_call: TRBV6-5
d_call: -
cdr3_length: 13
cdr3_aa: CASSPTLQGTIYF
cdr3_nt: TGTGCCAGCAGTCCTACCCTTCAGGGCACCATATATTTT

clone_size: -
j_call: TRBJ2-1
v_call: TRBV28
d_call: -
cdr3_length: 13
cdr3_aa: CASTSNRYNEQFF
cdr3_nt: TGTGCCAGCACCTCGAACAGATACAATGAGCAGTTCTTC

clone_size: -
j_call: TRBJ1-5
v_call: TRBV5-1
d_call: -
cdr3_length: 15
cdr3_aa: CASSPSGGSNQPQHF
cdr3_nt: TGCGCCAGCAGCCCGTCGGGGGGGAGCAATCAGCCCCAGCATTTT

clone_size: -
j_call: TRBJ2-1
v_call: TRBV29-1
d_call: TRBD1
cdr3_length: 13
cdr3_aa: CSVWDRGYNEQFF
cdr3_nt: TGCAGCGTGTGGGACAGGGGCTACAATGAGCAGTTCTTC

clone_size: -
j_call: TRBJ2-7
v_call: TRBV4-1
d_call: -
cdr3_length: 14
cdr3_aa: CASSQVGQGYEQYF
cdr3_nt: TGCGCCAGCAGCCAAGTAGGTCAGGGTTACGAGCAGTACTTC

clone_size: -
j_call: TRBJ2-7
v_call: TRBV7-3
d_call: -
cdr3_length: 11
cdr3_aa: CASSPAYEQYF
cdr3_nt: TGTGCCAGCAGCCCCGCTTACGAGCAGTACTTC

clone_size: -
j_call: TRBJ2-3
v_call: TRBV4-1
d_call: -
cdr3_length: 14
cdr3_aa: CASSQERAGTLQYF
cdr3_nt: TGCGCCAGCAGCCAAGAGAGGGCCGGGACCCTCCAGTATTTT

clone_size: few
j_call: TRBJ1-1
v_call: TRBV27
d_call: -
cdr3_length: 13
cdr3_aa: CASSLSGWTEAFF
cdr3_nt: TGTGCCAGCAGTTTATCGGGGTGGACTGAAGCTTTCTTT

clone_size: once
j_call: TRBJ2-6
v_call: TRBV7-2
d_call: -
cdr3_length: 13
cdr3_aa: CASSLYGANVLTF
cdr3_nt: TGTGCCAGCAGCCTCTATGGGGCCAACGTCCTGACTTTC

clone_size: once
j_call: TRBJ2-2
v_call: TRBV7-9
d_call: TRBD2
cdr3_length: 11
cdr3_aa: CASSLGGKLFF
cdr3_nt: TGTGCCAGCAGCCTGGGAGGGAAGCTGTTTTTT

clone_size: -
j_call: TRBJ1-1
v_call: TRBV30
d_call: TRBD1
cdr3_length: 14
cdr3_aa: CAWNGGQVNTEAFF
cdr3_nt: TGTGCCTGGAACGGGGGACAGGTGAACACTGAAGCTTTCTTT

clone_size: -
j_call: TRBJ2-6
v_call: TRBV4-3
d_call: -
cdr3_length: 21
cdr3_aa: CASSQDPTGRMGVIGANVLTF
cdr3_nt: TGCGCCAGCAGCCAAGACCCGACAGGCCGAATGGGCGTGATCGGGGCCAACGTCCTGACTTTC

clone_size: once
j_call: TRBJ1-2
v_call: TRBV6-1
d_call: TRBD1
cdr3_length: 15
cdr3_aa: CASSPRGQGSYGYTF
cdr3_nt: TGTGCCAGCAGTCCCCGCGGACAGGGAAGCTATGGCTACACCTTC

clone_size: -
j_call: TRBJ2-7
v_call: TRBV11-2
d_call: -
cdr3_length: 14
cdr3_aa: CASSLAEVRGEQYF
cdr3_nt: TGTGCCAGCAGCTTAGCCGAGGTTAGGGGAGAGCAGTACTTC

clone_size: -
j_call: TRBJ2-1
v_call: TRBV2
d_call: -
cdr3_length: 13
cdr3_aa: CAGAASVYNEQFF
cdr3_nt: TGTGCCGGCGCGGCTAGCGTCTACAATGAGCAGTTCTTC

clone_size: -
j_call: TRBJ2-5
v_call: TRBV7-7
d_call: TRBD1
cdr3_length: 14
cdr3_aa: CASSPVAGGETQYF
cdr3_nt: TGTGCCAGCAGCCCGGTGGCAGGGGGAGAGACCCAGTACTTC

clone_size: once
j_call: TRBJ2-5
v_call: TRBV27
d_call: -
cdr3_length: 15
cdr3_aa: CASRSLGGVGETQYF
cdr3_nt: TGTGCCAGCAGGTCCCTAGGGGGGGTGGGAGAGACCCAGTACTTC

clone_size: -
j_call: TRBJ2-5
v_call: TRBV13
d_call: -
cdr3_length: 13
cdr3_aa: CASSPRLGETQYF
cdr3_nt: TGTGCCAGCAGCCCCAGACTGGGAGAGACCCAGTACTTC

clone_size: -
j_call: TRBJ1-5
v_call: TRBV6-6
d_call: TRBD1
cdr3_length: 14
cdr3_aa: CASRTTGGEQPQHF
cdr3_nt: TGTGCCAGCAGAACAACAGGGGGCGAACAGCCCCAGCATTTT

clone_size: large
j_call: TRBJ2-3
v_call: TRBV15
d_call: TRBD2
cdr3_length: 20
cdr3_aa: CATSGLKRGETSGRADTQYF
cdr3_nt: TGTGCCACCAGCGGTTTAAAAAGGGGAGAAACTAGCGGGAGGGCAGATACGCAGTATTTT

clone_size: -
j_call: TRBJ1-6
v_call: TRBV4-2
d_call: -
cdr3_length: 16
cdr3_aa: CASSQDRVGIYSPLHF
cdr3_nt: TGTGCCAGCAGCCAAGATCGAGTGGGAATCTATTCACCCCTCCACTTT

clone_size: -
j_call: TRBJ1-5
v_call: TRBV19
d_call: TRBD1
cdr3_length: 14
cdr3_aa: CASSIGQGAQPQHF
cdr3_nt: TGTGCCAGTAGTATTGGGCAGGGGGCTCAGCCCCAGCATTTT

clone_size: -
j_call: TRBJ2-1
v_call: TRBV6-1
d_call: -
cdr3_length: 14
cdr3_aa: CASSEAPGANEQFF
cdr3_nt: TGTGCCAGCAGTGAAGCGCCCGGGGCCAATGAGCAGTTCTTC

clone_size: -
j_call: TRBJ2-7
v_call: TRBV7-2
d_call: -
cdr3_length: 12
cdr3_aa: CASSPWSYEQYF
cdr3_nt: TGTGCCAGCAGCCCATGGTCCTACGAGCAGTACTTC

clone_size: few
j_call: TRBJ1-1
v_call: TRBV19
d_call: TRBD1
cdr3_length: 15
cdr3_aa: CASSNPTGGWTEAFF
cdr3_nt: TGTGCCAGCTCTAACCCGACAGGGGGCTGGACTGAAGCTTTCTTT

clone_size: -
j_call: TRBJ2-3
v_call: TRBV5-4
d_call: -
cdr3_length: 13
cdr3_aa: CASSLAGLDTQYF
cdr3_nt: TGTGCCAGCAGCTTGGCGGGTTTAGATACGCAGTATTTT

clone_size: -
j_call: TRBJ2-3
v_call: TRBV2
d_call: -
cdr3_length: 12
cdr3_aa: CASNPSTDTQYF
cdr3_nt: TGTGCCAGCAATCCCAGCACAGATACGCAGTATTTT

clone_size: -
j_call: TRBJ1-6
v_call: TRBV30
d_call: TRBD1
cdr3_length: 13
cdr3_aa: CAWSGQGNSPLHF
cdr3_nt: TGTGCCTGGAGTGGACAGGGGAACTCACCCCTCCACTTT

clone_size: -
j_call: TRBJ1-6
v_call: TRBV28
d_call: -
cdr3_length: 15
cdr3_aa: CASSFRGGNNSPLHF
cdr3_nt: TGTGCCAGCAGTTTTCGGGGTGGTAATAATTCACCCCTCCACTTT

clone_size: -
j_call: TRBJ1-1
v_call: TRBV28
d_call: -
cdr3_length: 12
cdr3_aa: CASSFPGTEAFF
cdr3_nt: TGTGCCAGCAGTTTTCCGGGCACTGAAGCTTTCTTT

clone_size: -
j_call: TRBJ1-3
v_call: TRBV5-4
d_call: -
cdr3_length: 14
cdr3_aa: CASSFRGAGNTIYF
cdr3_nt: TGTGCCAGCAGCTTCCGGGGCGCTGGAAACACCATATATTTT

clone_size: -
j_call: TRBJ2-1
v_call: TRBV2
d_call: -
cdr3_length: 20
cdr3_aa: CASSEGPILARLSSYNEQFF
cdr3_nt: TGTGCCAGCAGTGAAGGGCCCATTCTGGCCAGGTTAAGCTCCTACAATGAGCAGTTCTTC

clone_size: -
j_call: TRBJ2-7
v_call: TRBV18
d_call: -
cdr3_length: 14
cdr3_aa: CASSPIGRAHEQYF
cdr3_nt: TGTGCCAGCTCACCAATCGGGAGAGCCCACGAGCAGTACTTC

clone_size: few
j_call: TRBJ2-3
v_call: TRBV2
d_call: -
cdr3_length: 13
cdr3_aa: CASRRDPQATQYF
cdr3_nt: TGTGCCAGCCGACGGGACCCCCAGGCTACGCAGTATTTT

clone_size: once
j_call: TRBJ2-5
v_call: TRBV19
d_call: -
cdr3_length: 18
cdr3_aa: CASSIENTAITPRETQYF
cdr3_nt: TGTGCCAGTAGTATCGAAAACACAGCTATCACCCCTCGGGAGACCCAGTACTTC

clone_size: few
j_call: TRBJ1-2
v_call: TRBV6-5
d_call: TRBD1
cdr3_length: 15
cdr3_aa: CASSYSFTGAYGYTF
cdr3_nt: TGTGCCAGCAGTTACAGCTTCACAGGGGCCTATGGCTACACCTTC

clone_size: -
j_call: TRBJ1-1
v_call: TRBV19
d_call: -
cdr3_length: 17
cdr3_aa: CASSIYFGRNQNTEAFF
cdr3_nt: TGTGCCAGTAGTATATATTTCGGAAGGAATCAGAACACTGAAGCTTTCTTT

clone_size: -
j_call: TRBJ2-7
v_call: TRBV19
d_call: -
cdr3_length: 16
cdr3_aa: CAGSISAWPDYYEQYF
cdr3_nt: TGTGCCGGTAGTATATCAGCCTGGCCAGATTACTACGAGCAGTACTTC

clone_size: -
j_call: TRBJ1-2
v_call: TRBV11-2
d_call: -
cdr3_length: 17
cdr3_aa: CASSGWTKKDSNYGYTF
cdr3_nt: TGTGCCAGCAGCGGATGGACGAAAAAGGATTCTAACTATGGCTACACCTTC